Shown below are 25 T cell receptor beta chains from a single sample sequenced in a study of T cell clusters in autoimmune cytopenias. TRB was amplified by touch-down multiplex PCR, primer pools A and B combined. TCRdb re-called the multiplex PCR reads, yielding one record per CDR3 amino acid sequence without DNA. Its table records roughly 5,500 distinct CDR3 sequences. Approximately 40,000 genome equivalents of blood DNA were amplified for TRB. The same data also went into a second study, on T cell repertoires in aging, cancer and after chemotherapy.

The sample was peripheral blood. These receptors all come from a human donor in good health.

The V gene is TRBV7-2, the J gene TRBJ1-4. The CDR3 loop spans 15 amino acids. CDR1 is SGHTA and CDR2 is FQGNSA in the germline V gene. The CDR3 loop reads CASSQGGGTNEKLFF.

CDR3 sequence: CASSYGIGQPQHF. The gene calls are TRBV6-6 and TRBJ1-5. The CDR3 totals 13 residues. The germline gives CDR1 MNHNY, CDR2 SVGAGI (reference sequence).

The chain links TRBV5-1 to TRBJ2-2; TCRdb designates TRBD1, a call that cannot be tested without DNA. The CDR3 covers 16 residues. Germline assignment: CDR1 SGHRS and CDR2 YFSETQ. The CDR3 loop is CASSLSGGTNTGELFF.

This clonotype counts as medium-sized (0.01 to 0.1%) by frequency. The V and J genes are TRBV19 and TRBJ2-3; TCRdb outputs TRBD2, but without DNA this stays unchecked. Germline CDR1 LNHDA, CDR2 SQIVND (reference sequence). This CDR3 is built from 16 residues. The CDR3 region is CASSAPGLLLTDTQYF.

The chain recombines TRBV19 with TRBJ1-1; no DNA is available, so the TRBD1 call from TCRdb remains unchecked. The V gene's germline CDR1 is LNHDA and CDR2 SQIVND (reference sequence). This CDR3 comprises 15 residues. CDR3 protein: CASSIEQVYNTEAFF.

The V call is TRBV5-5, the J call TRBJ2-7; TCRdb picks TRBD2, but there is no DNA to check that call. The CDR3 totals 15 residues. The germline V gene encodes CDR1 SGHKS and CDR2 YYEKEE (reference sequence). This CDR3 reads CASSFSQQGWAMQYF.

This sequence joins TRBV7-2 and TRBJ1-4; TCRdb proposes TRBD1, but this gene call is untestable without DNA. The germline CDR1 and CDR2 sequences are SGHTA and FQGNSA. The CDR3 runs 16 residues. CDR3 sequence reads: CASSSPGQGPNEKLFF.

By frequency, this clonotype is medium-sized. The chain's CDR3 is CASSLLTSGGTQETQYF. V usage is TRBV27 and J usage is TRBJ2-5; TCRdb returns TRBD2, unconfirmable since there is no DNA. The CDR3 runs 17 residues. Germline CDR1 and CDR2: MNHEY and SMNVEV (reference sequence).

V gene TRBV10-3 combines with J gene TRBJ2-3. The CDR3 has 15 residues. Germline assignment: CDR1 ENHRY and CDR2 SYGVKD. The chain's CDR3 is CATKDSERSTDTQYF.

The rearrangement links TRBV5-1 to TRBJ2-5; TCRdb names TRBD1, which stays unverified in the absence of DNA. This CDR3 has 14 residues. CDR1 is SGHRS, CDR2 YFSETQ, per germline. The CDR3 here is CASSSGGPGETQYF.

The V call is TRBV7-9, the J call TRBJ2-7; there is no DNA to check the TCRdb D call of TRBD2. The CDR3 runs to 15 residues. Germline values: CDR1 SEHNR, CDR2 FQNEAQ (reference sequence). The CDR3: CASSLVSAAASEQYF.

V and J are TRBV14 and TRBJ2-7. The CDR3 totals 14 residues. Germline loops: CDR1 SGHDN, CDR2 FVKESK. The CDR3 is CASSQGQLNYEQYF.

This sequence joins TRBV28 and TRBJ1-6; TCRdb's D call of TRBD1 is untestable without DNA. There are 15 residues in the CDR3. Germline V gene lookup returns CDR1 MDHEN and CDR2 SYDVKM. CDR3 amino acids: CASSLGHSRGSPLHF.

Frequency places this clonotype as medium-sized. V and J are TRBV6-5 and TRBJ2-5. The CDR3 runs to 16 residues. Germline values: CDR1 MNHEY, CDR2 SVGAGI. This CDR3 is CASSYSGRGRQETQYF.

The chain uses TRBV5-4 and TRBJ2-3; TCRdb selects TRBD2, and the lack of DNA leaves this call unchecked. The CDR3 spans 22 residues. Germline V gives CDR1 SGHNT, CDR2 YYREEE (reference sequence). CDR3 amino acids: CASSYLTRVAGGLTTNTDTQYF.

The V gene is TRBV5-5, the J gene TRBJ1-1; TCRdb returns TRBD1, unconfirmable since there is no DNA. Germline values: CDR1 SGHKS, CDR2 YYEKEE (reference sequence). The CDR3 length is 16 residues. The CDR3 sequence is CASSRIQGEGNTEAFF.

V and J are TRBV19 and TRBJ2-5; the TRBD1 assignment by TCRdb is unverifiable without DNA. CDR1 is LNHDA and CDR2 is SQIVND in the germline V gene (reference sequence). The CDR3 runs to 13 residues. The CDR3 sequence is CASSGQGRETQYF.

The V gene is TRBV6-1, the J gene TRBJ2-2; TCRdb gives TRBD1 as the D gene, but with no DNA this cannot be confirmed. The V gene's germline CDR1 is MNHNS and CDR2 SASEGT. The CDR3 loop spans 15 amino acids. The CDR3 reads CASSEQGAGTGELFF.

This clonotype is deemed medium-sized by its frequency. The V call is TRBV19, the J call TRBJ2-2; checking the TCRdb D call of TRBD1 is not possible without DNA. The CDR3 runs to 16 residues. Germline lookup yields CDR1 LNHDA and CDR2 SQIVND (reference sequence). CDR3: CASIPVGGRNTGELFF.

By frequency, this clonotype registers medium-sized. The genes are TRBV6-2 or TRBV6-3 and TRBJ1-2. Per the germline V gene, CDR1 is MNHEY and CDR2 is SVGEGT. The CDR3 spans 13 residues. The CDR3 reads CASSYGLTAGYTF.

V is TRBV6-2 or TRBV6-3 and J is TRBJ2-7. CDR1 and CDR2 from the germline V gene are MNHEY and SVGEGT. The CDR3 totals 13 residues. The chain's CDR3 is CASARDLAREQYF.

The chain combines TRBV30 with TRBJ2-1; the D gene TCRdb calls, TRBD2, cannot be checked with no DNA. The germline V gene encodes CDR1 GTSNPN and CDR2 SVGIG (reference sequence). This CDR3 contains 14 residues. The CDR3 protein is CAWQEAGTENEQFF.

This chain uses TRBV4-2 with TRBJ2-7; the D call from TCRdb, TRBD1, cannot be confirmed without DNA. Germline V CDR1 and CDR2: LGHNA, YNFKEQ. The CDR3 loop spans 14 amino acids. The CDR3: CASSPGGNSYEQYF.

Frequency places this clonotype as medium-sized. The chain links TRBV5-6 to TRBJ2-7; TCRdb names TRBD1, which stays unverified in the absence of DNA. This CDR3 comprises 15 residues. The germline gives CDR1 SGHDT, CDR2 YYEEEE. CDR3 protein: CASSYGTGEFNEQYF.

The chain employs TRBV11-3 and TRBJ2-7; TCRdb selects TRBD2, and the lack of DNA leaves this call unchecked. Per the germline V gene, CDR1 is SGHNT and CDR2 is YENEEA. The CDR3 is 13 residues long. The CDR3 spells CASSRDSGYEQYF.